The present TCR beta chain was sequenced within a study of T cell responses to AZD1222 COVID-19 vaccine. Findings of the study overall: Per reports, nearly half of all spike-specific TCRs target regions that are unmutated in variants.

The assay was immunoSEQ multiplex PCR, and TCRdb's table has in-frame clones only and misses some. The sample has 100,000 or so clones, around nine tenths seen once; the top ten hold just under 3%. CDR3 length equals 15 residues. Germline loops: CDR1 LGHDT, CDR2 YNNKEL (reference sequence). Trimming took off 0 bases at V and 0 bases at J, with 8 bases between the two ends. On this clone: What it binds is not known.

V usage is TRBV3-1 (or the pseudogene TRBV3-2) and J usage is TRBJ1-1; D gene uncertain. This TCR was recovered from an adult in good health. The sample in question was peripheral blood, obtained on day 0 of AZD1222 vaccination. CDR3 coding DNA: TGTGCCAGCAGCCAAGATTCAAGAATGAACACTGAAGCTTTCTTT. This gives the protein CASSQDSRMNTEAFF.